Each of the 18 T cell receptor beta chains below was sequenced from the same sample in a study of cytomegalovirus exposure and HLA in healthy donors. A multiplex PCR was run with 60 Vbeta primers and 13 Jbeta primers. Repertoires were generated with immunoSEQ multiplex PCR, while TCRdb's copy carries only in-frame clones and drops some. The table records about 200,000 clones, over 75% of them present only once. Sequenced: PBMCs. The receptors originated from a male donor in good health and CMV-seronegative.

About this clone: Germline is not matched at one junction end, which may reflect a read error. This sequence joins TRBV2 and TRBJ2-1, with D perhaps matching TRBD2 (6 bases). The CDR3 loop spans 12 amino acids. Germline CDR1 reads SNHLY; CDR2 reads FYNNEI. CDR3 in amino acids: CASSERGLDPLF. The CDR3 DNA follows: TGTGCCAGCAGTGAAAGGGGACTTGACCCTCTCTTC.

V usage is TRBV28 and J usage is TRBJ2-7, with 8 bases matching TRBD1. The germline gives CDR1 MDHEN, CDR2 SYDVKM. V shed 4 bases, J shed 3 bases, and the junction held 5 bases outside the gene matches. This CDR3 spans 14 amino acids. CDR3 in DNA: TGTGCCAGCAGTTCCTCCGGGACAGGCTACGAGCAGTACTTC. This translates into CASSSSGTGYEQYF. The whole variable domain, filled in from reference TRBV28 and TRBJ2-7, reads DVKVTQSSRYLVKRTGEKVFLECVQDMDHENMFWYRQDPGLGLRLIYFSYDVKMKEKGDIPEGYSVSREKKERFSLILESASTNQTSMYLCASSSSGTGYEQYFGPGTRLTVT.

V and J are TRBV28 and TRBJ1-2; 7 positions match TRBD1. Germline CDR1 reads MDHEN; CDR2 reads SYDVKM. The CDR3 sequence is 15 residues long. Losses at the gene ends were 3 bases for V and 4 bases for J; bases not matched to a gene: 8. CDR3 coding DNA: TGTGCCAGCAGTTTTCCCCAAGGGGGCGGCTATGGCTACACCTTC. This sequence encodes CASSFPQGGGYGYTF.

As to this clone: The same CDR3 also results from other DNA sequences found in this sample. The chain is built from TRBV4-3 and TRBJ2-7, with D possibly being TRBD2 (6 bases). This CDR3 comprises 14 residues. Germline V gene lookup returns CDR1 LGHNA and CDR2 YSLEER. Deletions cut 6 bases from V and 6 bases from J, with 18 bases between. The CDR3 DNA reads as TGCGCCAGCAGAAAGGGACTGGGTGAGCTCGAGCAGTACTTC. As protein: CASRKGLGELEQYF.

V and J are TRBV30 and TRBJ1-6, with a tentative D call TRBD1 (6 bases). The V and J ends lost 7 bases and 9 bases respectively, with 16 bases between them. The V gene's germline CDR1 is GTSNPN and CDR2 SVGIG (reference sequence). The CDR3 loop spans 13 amino acids. This chain's CDR3 is CASGAGVGSPLHF. The CDR3 coding sequence is TGTGCCTCGGGGGCGGGGGTCGGTTCACCCCTCCACTTT.

V usage is TRBV10-3 and J usage is TRBJ1-2; tentative D call: TRBD1 (5 bases). V lost 6 bases, J lost 4 bases, and 15 bases lay in between. The CDR3 loop spans 14 amino acids. Germline CDR1 is ENHRY and CDR2 is SYGVKD. The DNA of the CDR3 is TGTGCCATCAGCCCCCGGGGCGGGGGCTATGGCTACACCTTC. Amino acids: CAISPRGGGYGYTF.

The table lists this clone with a count of one. V usage is TRBV7-6 and J usage is TRBJ2-3, with 8 bases fitting TRBD2. The V and J ends lost 0 bases and 1 base, in that order; junction bases with no gene match: 6. This CDR3 has 17 residues. Germline V lookup: CDR1 SGHVS, CDR2 FNYEAQ. The CDR3 nucleotides read TGTGCCAGCAGCTTAGCCCAGAGTAGCGGGGGCACAGATACGCAGTATTTT. Its translation is CASSLAQSSGGTDTQYF.

This sequence joins TRBV7-6 and TRBJ2-7; TRBD1 might be the D (7 bases). CDR1 is SGHVS and CDR2 is FNYEAQ in the germline V gene. Trimming removed 5 bases at V and 0 bases at J, with 20 bases between. This CDR3 comprises 17 residues. The CDR3 is CASSPREPGQSSYEQYF. The DNA of the CDR3 is TGTGCCAGCAGCCCACGGGAGCCGGGACAGAGCTCCTACGAGCAGTACTTC.

This clone has only a few counts. This chain joins TRBV15 and TRBJ2-3, with TRBD2 matching 9 bases. Germline V CDR1 and CDR2: LNHNV, YYDKDF (reference sequence). CDR3 length equals 15 residues. After removal of 6 bases from V and 1 base from J, the junction contained 5 bases not matched to a gene. CDR3 nucleotides: TGTGCCACCAGTTTAAGCGGGGGGCGCACAGATACGCAGTATTTT. Translated, it gives CATSLSGGRTDTQYF.

V and J are TRBV6-1 and TRBJ2-2, with D uncertain. The CDR3 is 14 residues long. Trimming stripped 1 base from V and 3 bases from J, with 6 bases between. CDR1 MNHNS and CDR2 SASEGT come from the germline V gene. CDR3 sequence reads: CASSEGRYTGELFF. CDR3 nucleotide sequence: TGTGCCAGCAGTGAAGGGCGGTACACCGGGGAGCTGTTTTTT.

The chain joins TRBV10-3 to TRBJ2-7; the D gene is possibly TRBD2 (5 bases). Trimming took 1 base from V and 2 from J, leaving 9 bases between them. The CDR3 length is 14 residues. Germline CDR1 and CDR2: ENHRY and SYGVKD. The CDR3 loop reads CAISEWESTYEQYF. The CDR3 region has the DNA TGTGCCATCAGTGAGTGGGAGAGCACCTACGAGCAGTACTTC.

The chain uses TRBV30 and TRBJ2-7, with TRBD2 matching over 7 bases. There are 13 residues in the CDR3. CDR1 and CDR2 (germline): GTSNPN, SVGIG (reference sequence). The CDR3 coding sequence is TGTGGACTAACTAGCGAGAGATTATACGAGCAGTACTTC. Amino acids: CGLTSERLYEQYF.

The rearrangement uses TRBV5-1 and TRBJ2-7, with 9 bases aligning to TRBD2. Losses at the gene ends were 0 bases for V and 7 bases for J; bases not matched to a gene: 5. The CDR3 contains 14 residues. The germline CDR1 and CDR2 sequences are SGHRS and YFSETQ. CDR3 protein: CASSLAGLAREQYF. The CDR3 DNA follows: TGCGCCAGCAGCTTGGCGGGACTAGCTAGAGAGCAGTACTTC. The full variable domain, in which reference TRBV5-1 and TRBJ2-7 provide the parts outside the CDR3, is KAGVTQTPRYLIKTRGQQVTLSCSPISGHRSVSWYQQTPGQGLQFLFEYFSETQRNKGNFPGRFSGRQFSNSRSEMNVSTLELGDSALYLCASSLAGLAREQYFGPGTRLTVT.

The rearrangement links TRBV6-7 to TRBJ1-1; 7 bases are shared with TRBD1. TRBV6-7 is marked as an open reading frame, function uncertain. V shed 7 bases and J 4 bases; nucleotides not matched to a gene: 6. This CDR3 comprises 13 residues. The CDR3 DNA is TGTGCCAGCAAGACAGGGCGGCGCACTGAAGCTTTCTTT. It specifies CASKTGRRTEAFF.

The table lists this clone with a few counts. CDR3 sequence reads: CATRAMGRTYEQYF. Here the CDR3 DNA reads TGTGCCACCAGAGCTATGGGGCGGACCTACGAGCAGTACTTC. V is TRBV15 and J is TRBJ2-5, with D possibly TRBD1 on 5 matching bases. The assigned J gene may be wrong: the sequence end matches TRBJ2-7 better. The CDR3 extends over 14 amino acids. Germline V gene data show CDR1 as LNHNV and CDR2 as YYDKDF (reference sequence).

The V gene is TRBV28, the J gene TRBJ1-2; D remains unclear. Trimming shortened V by 5 bases and J by 6 bases, and 10 bases separated the two germline ends. Germline values: CDR1 MDHEN, CDR2 SYDVKM. The CDR3 has 12 amino acids. In nucleotides, the CDR3 is TGTGCCAGCAGTCTCTTCGGGGATGGCTACACCTTC. Amino acid sequence: CASSLFGDGYTF.

The CDR3 bases are TGTGCCAGCAGCGTAGGGGATCCGGGGCAGCCCCAGCATTTT. As protein: CASSVGDPGQPQHF. The J gene is TRBJ1-5, the V gene TRBV9; D not resolved. V was shortened by 0 bases and J by 7 bases, with 11 bases between the two germline ends. Germline-derived CDR1 and CDR2 are SGDLS and YYNGEE. The CDR3 sequence is 14 residues long.

The rearrangement links TRBV5-1 to TRBJ1-4; 9 bases line up with TRBD1. Germline V gives CDR1 SGHRS, CDR2 YFSETQ. The CDR3 length is 15 residues. J gave up 5 bases and V 5 bases, and 7 bases lay outside the gene matches. Here the CDR3 DNA reads TGCGCCAGCAGTCGGACAGGGGTGCAGAATGAAAAACTGTTTTTT. Its translation is CASSRTGVQNEKLFF.